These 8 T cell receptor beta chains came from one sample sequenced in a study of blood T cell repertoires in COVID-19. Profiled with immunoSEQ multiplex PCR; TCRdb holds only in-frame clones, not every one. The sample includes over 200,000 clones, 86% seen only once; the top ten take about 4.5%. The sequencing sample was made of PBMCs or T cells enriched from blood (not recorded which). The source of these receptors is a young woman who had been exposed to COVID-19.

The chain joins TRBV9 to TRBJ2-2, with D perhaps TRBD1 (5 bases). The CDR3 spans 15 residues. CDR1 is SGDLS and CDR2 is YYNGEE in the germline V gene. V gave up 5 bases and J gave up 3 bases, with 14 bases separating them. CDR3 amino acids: CASRVTGADTGELFF. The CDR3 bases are TGTGCCAGCAGGGTTACAGGTGCGGACACCGGGGAGCTGTTTTTT.

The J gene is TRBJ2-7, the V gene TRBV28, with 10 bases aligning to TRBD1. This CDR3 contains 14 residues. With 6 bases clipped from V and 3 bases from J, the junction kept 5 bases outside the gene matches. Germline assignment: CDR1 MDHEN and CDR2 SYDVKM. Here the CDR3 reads CASRSGTGDYEQYF. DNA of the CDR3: TGTGCCAGCAGATCCGGGACAGGGGACTACGAGCAGTACTTC.

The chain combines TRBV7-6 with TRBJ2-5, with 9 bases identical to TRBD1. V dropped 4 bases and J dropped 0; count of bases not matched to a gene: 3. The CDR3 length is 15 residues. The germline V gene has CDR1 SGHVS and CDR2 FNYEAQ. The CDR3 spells CASSSGTGYQETQYF. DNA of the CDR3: TGTGCCAGCAGCTCCGGGACAGGGTACCAAGAGACCCAGTACTTC.

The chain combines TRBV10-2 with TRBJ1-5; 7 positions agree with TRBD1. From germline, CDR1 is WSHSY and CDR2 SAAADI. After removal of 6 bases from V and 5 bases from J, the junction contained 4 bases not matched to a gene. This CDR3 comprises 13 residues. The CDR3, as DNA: TGCGCCAGCAGCGGGACAGCCGATCAGCCCCAGCATTTT. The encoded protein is CASSGTADQPQHF.

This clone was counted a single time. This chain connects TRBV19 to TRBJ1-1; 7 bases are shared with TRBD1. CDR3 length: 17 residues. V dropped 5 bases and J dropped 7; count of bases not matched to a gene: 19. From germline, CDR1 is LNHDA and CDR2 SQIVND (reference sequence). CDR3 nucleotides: TGTGCCAGTAGTTCGCGGACAGGTGAGGGGGTCCGGGTTGAAGCTTTCTTT. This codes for CASSSRTGEGVRVEAFF. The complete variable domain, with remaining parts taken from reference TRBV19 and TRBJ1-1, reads DGGITQSPKYLFRKEGQNVTLSCEQNLNHDAMYWYRQDPGQGLRLIYYSQIVNDFQKGDIAEGYSVSREKKESFPLTVTSAQKNPTAFYLCASSSRTGEGVRVEAFFGQGTRLTVV.

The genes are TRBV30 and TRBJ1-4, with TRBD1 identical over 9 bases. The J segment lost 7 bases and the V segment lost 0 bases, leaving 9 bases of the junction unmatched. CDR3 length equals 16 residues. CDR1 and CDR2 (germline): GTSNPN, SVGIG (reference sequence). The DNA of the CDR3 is TGTGCCTGGAGTGTACTTTACGGGACAGGGACTGAAAAACTGTTTTTT. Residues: CAWSVLYGTGTEKLFF.

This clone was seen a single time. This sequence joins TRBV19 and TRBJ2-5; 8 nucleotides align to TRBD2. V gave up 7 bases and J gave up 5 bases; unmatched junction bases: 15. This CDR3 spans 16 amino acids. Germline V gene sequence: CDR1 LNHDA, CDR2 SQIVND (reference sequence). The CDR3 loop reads CASTGRGGGGTETQYF. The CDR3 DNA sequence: TGTGCCAGTACCGGCCGGGGAGGCGGGGGGACGGAGACCCAGTACTTC.

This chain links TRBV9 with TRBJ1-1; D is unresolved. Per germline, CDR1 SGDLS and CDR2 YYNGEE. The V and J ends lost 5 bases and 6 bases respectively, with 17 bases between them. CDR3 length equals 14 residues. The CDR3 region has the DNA TGTGCCAGCAGTATATACTGGTTTGGTGCTGAAGCTTTCTTT. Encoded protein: CASSIYWFGAEAFF.